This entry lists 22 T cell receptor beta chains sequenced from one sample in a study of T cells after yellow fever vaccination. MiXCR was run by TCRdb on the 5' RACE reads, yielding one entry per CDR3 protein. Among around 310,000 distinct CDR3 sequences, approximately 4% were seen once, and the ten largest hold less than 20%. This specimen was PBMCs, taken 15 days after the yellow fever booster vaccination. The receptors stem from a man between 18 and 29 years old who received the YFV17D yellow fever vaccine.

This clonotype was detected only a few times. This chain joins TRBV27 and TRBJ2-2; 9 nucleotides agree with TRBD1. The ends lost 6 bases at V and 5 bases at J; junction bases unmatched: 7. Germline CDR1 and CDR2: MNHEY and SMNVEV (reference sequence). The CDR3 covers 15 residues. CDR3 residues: CASRTTGGGTGELFF. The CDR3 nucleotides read TGTGCCAGCAGAACTACAGGGGGCGGGACCGGGGAGCTGTTTTTT.

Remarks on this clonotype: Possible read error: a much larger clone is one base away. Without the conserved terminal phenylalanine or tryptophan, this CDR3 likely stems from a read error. CDR3 nucleotide sequence: TGTGCCAGCAGCCTTACTAGCGGCTCCTACGAGCAGTACTCC. Amino acid sequence: CASSLTSGSYEQYS. The chain links TRBV12-3 or TRBV12-4 to TRBJ2-7; 8 bases match TRBD2. This CDR3 comprises 14 residues. Trimming took 6 bases from V and 0 from J; bases not matched to a gene: 4.

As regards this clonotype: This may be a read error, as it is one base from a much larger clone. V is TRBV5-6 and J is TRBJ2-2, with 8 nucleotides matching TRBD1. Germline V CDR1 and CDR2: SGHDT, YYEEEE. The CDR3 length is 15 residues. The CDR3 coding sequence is TGTGCCAGCAGCTTTACGGACAGGGACACCGTGGAGCTGTTTTTT. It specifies CASSFTDRDTVELFF.

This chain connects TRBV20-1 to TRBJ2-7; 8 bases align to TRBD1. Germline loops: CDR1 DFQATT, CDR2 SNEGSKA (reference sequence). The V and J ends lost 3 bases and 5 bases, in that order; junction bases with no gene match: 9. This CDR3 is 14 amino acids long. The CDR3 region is CSASAGGRGDEQYF. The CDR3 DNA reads TGCAGTGCTAGTGCAGGGGGCAGAGGGGACGAGCAGTACTTC.

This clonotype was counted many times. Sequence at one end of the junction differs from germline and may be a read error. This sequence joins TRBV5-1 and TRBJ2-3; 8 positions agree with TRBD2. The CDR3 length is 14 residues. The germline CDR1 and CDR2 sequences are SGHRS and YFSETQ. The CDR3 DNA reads TGTGCCAGCAGCTTAGGGCTAGCGGGCGATACGCAGTATTTT. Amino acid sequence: CASSLGLAGDTQYF. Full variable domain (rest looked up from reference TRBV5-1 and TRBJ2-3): KAGVTQTPRYLIKTRGQQVTLSCSPISGHRSVSWYQQTPGQGLQFLFEYFSETQRNKGNFPGRFSGRQFSNSRSEMNVSTLELGDSALYLCASSLGLAGDTQYFGPGTRLTVL.

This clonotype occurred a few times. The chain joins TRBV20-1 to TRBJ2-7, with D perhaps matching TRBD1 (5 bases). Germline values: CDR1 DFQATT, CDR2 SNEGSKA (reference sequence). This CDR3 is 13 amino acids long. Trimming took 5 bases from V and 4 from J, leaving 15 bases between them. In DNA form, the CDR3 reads TGCAGTGCTCACTCGGACAATGGGTACGAGCAGTACTTC. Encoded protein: CSAHSDNGYEQYF.

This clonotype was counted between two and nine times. Here the CDR3 reads CASTPRDSQIYGQFF. The DNA for the CDR3 is TGTGCCAGCACCCCCCGGGACAGTCAGATCTATGGGCAGTTCTTC. The chain uses TRBV7-9 and TRBJ2-1; 7 bases are a match to TRBD1. In germline, CDR1 is SEHNR, CDR2 FQNEAQ (reference sequence). The CDR3 covers 15 residues. Germline trimming cut 7 bases from V and 12 bases from J; bases unmatched to any gene: 18.

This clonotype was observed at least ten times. This CDR3 is CSAGQPNEKLFF. The CDR3 DNA reads as TGCAGTGCTGGACAGCCAAATGAAAAACTGTTTTTT. The chain combines TRBV20-1 with TRBJ1-4, with D possibly being TRBD1 (6 bases). Germline V lookup: CDR1 DFQATT, CDR2 SNEGSKA (reference sequence). The ends were cut back, 5 bases at V and 5 bases at J, with 9 bases in the middle. The CDR3 length is 12 residues.

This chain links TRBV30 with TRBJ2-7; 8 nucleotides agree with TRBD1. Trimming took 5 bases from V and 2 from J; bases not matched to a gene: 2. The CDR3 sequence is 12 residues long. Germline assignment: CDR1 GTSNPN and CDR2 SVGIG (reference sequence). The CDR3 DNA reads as TGTGCCTGGGAGACAGGGGCCTACGAGCAGTACTTC. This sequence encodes CAWETGAYEQYF.

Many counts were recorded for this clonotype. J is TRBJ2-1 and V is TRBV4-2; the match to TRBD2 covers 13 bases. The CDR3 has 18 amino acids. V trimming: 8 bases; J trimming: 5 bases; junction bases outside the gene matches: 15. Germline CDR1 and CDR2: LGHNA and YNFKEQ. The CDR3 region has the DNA TGTGCCAGCTGTAGCGGGGCTACTAGCGGGGGGGGAGACAATGAGCAGTTCTTC. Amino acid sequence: CASCSGATSGGGDNEQFF.

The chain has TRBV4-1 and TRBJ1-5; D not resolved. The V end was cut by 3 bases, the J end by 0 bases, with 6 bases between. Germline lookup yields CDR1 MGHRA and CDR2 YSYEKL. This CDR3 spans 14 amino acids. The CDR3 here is CASSQPDSNQPQHF. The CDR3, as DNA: TGCGCCAGCAGCCAGCCTGATAGCAATCAGCCCCAGCATTTT.

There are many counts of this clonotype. The CDR3 region has the DNA TGTGCCAGCAGTCCCCCCGGGGCCAAAAACATTCAGTACTTC. Protein: CASSPPGAKNIQYF. This chain connects TRBV12-3 or TRBV12-4 to TRBJ2-4; D gene uncertain. The ends were cut back, 5 bases at V and 1 base at J, with 9 bases in the middle. The CDR3 loop spans 14 amino acids.

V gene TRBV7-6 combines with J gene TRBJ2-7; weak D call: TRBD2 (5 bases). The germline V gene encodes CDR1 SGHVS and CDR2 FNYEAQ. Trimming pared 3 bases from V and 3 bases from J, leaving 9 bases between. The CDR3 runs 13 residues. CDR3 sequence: CASSFTGNYEQYF. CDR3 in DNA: TGTGCCAGCAGCTTTACGGGGAACTACGAGCAGTACTTC. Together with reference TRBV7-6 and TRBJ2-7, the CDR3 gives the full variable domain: GAGVSQSPRYKVTKRGQDVALRCDPISGHVSLYWYRQALGQGPEFLTYFNYEAQQDKSGLPNDRFSAERPEGSISTLTIQRTEQRDSAMYRCASSFTGNYEQYFGPGTRLTVT.

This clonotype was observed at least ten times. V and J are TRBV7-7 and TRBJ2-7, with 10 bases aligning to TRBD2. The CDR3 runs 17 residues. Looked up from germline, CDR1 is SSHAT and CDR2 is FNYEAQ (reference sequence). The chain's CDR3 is CASSLARTSGGYREQYV. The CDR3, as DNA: TGTGCTAGCAGCTTAGCTCGGACTAGCGGAGGGTATCGAGAGCAGTACGTC.

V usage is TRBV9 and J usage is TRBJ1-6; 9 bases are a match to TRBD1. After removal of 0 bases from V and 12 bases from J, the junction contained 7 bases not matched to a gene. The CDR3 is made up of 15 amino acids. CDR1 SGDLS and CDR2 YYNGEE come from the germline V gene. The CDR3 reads CASSVDWTGAIPLHF. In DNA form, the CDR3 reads TGTGCCAGCAGCGTAGACTGGACAGGGGCGATACCCCTCCACTTT.

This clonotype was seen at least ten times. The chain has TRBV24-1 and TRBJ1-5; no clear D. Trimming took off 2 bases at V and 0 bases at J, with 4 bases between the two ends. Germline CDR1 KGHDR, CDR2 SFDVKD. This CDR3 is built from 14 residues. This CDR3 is CATSDYYSNQPQHF. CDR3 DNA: TGTGCCACCAGTGATTACTATAGCAATCAGCCCCAGCATTTT.

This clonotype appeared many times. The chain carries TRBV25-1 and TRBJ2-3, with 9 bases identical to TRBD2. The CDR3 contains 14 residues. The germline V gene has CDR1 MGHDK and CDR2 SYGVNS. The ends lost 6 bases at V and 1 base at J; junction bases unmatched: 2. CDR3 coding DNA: TGTGCCAGCAGGATAGCGGGGGGCACAGATACGCAGTATTTT. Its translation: CASRIAGGTDTQYF.

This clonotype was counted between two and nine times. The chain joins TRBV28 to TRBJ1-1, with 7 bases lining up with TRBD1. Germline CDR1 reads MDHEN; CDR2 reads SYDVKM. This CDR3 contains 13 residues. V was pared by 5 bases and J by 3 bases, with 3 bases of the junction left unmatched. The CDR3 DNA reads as TGTGCCAGCAGTAGAGGGGGCCACACTGAAGCTTTCTTT. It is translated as CASSRGGHTEAFF. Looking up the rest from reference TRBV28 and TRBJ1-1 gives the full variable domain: DVKVTQSSRYLVKRTGEKVFLECVQDMDHENMFWYRQDPGLGLRLIYFSYDVKMKEKGDIPEGYSVSREKKERFSLILESASTNQTSMYLCASSRGGHTEAFFGQGTRLTVV.

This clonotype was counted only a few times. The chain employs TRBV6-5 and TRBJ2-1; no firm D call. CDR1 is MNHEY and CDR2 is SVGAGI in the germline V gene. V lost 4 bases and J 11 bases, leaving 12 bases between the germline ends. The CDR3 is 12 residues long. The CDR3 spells CASSSATRQQFF. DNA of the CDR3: TGTGCCAGCAGTTCGGCCACCCGACAGCAGTTCTTC.

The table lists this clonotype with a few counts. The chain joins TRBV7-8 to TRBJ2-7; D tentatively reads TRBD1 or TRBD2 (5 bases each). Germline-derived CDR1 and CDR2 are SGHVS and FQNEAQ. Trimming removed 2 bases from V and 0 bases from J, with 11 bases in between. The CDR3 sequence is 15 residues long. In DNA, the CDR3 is TGTGCCAGCAGCTTATATGTGGGGGACTCCTACGAGCAGTACTTC. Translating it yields CASSLYVGDSYEQYF.

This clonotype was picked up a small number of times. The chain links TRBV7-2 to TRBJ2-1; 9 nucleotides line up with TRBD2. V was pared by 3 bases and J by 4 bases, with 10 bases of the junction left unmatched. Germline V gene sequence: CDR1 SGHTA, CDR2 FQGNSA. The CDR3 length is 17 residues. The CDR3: CASSFPAGGDRYNEQFF. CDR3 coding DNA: TGTGCCAGCAGCTTCCCCGCGGGAGGGGACCGATACAATGAGCAGTTCTTC. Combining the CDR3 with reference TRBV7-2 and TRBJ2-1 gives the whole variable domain GAGVSQSPSNKVTEKGKDVELRCDPISGHTALYWYRQSLGQGLEFLIYFQGNSAPDKSGLPSDRFSAERTGGSVSTLTIQRTQQEDSAVYLCASSFPAGGDRYNEQFFGPGTRLTVL.

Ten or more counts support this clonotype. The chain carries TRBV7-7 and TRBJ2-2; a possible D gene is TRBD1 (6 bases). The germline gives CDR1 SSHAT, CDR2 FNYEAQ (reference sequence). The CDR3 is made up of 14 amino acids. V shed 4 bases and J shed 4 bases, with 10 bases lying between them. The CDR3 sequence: CASSSGHTTGELFF. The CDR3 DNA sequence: TGTGCCAGCAGCTCGGGACACACCACCGGGGAGCTGTTTTTT.